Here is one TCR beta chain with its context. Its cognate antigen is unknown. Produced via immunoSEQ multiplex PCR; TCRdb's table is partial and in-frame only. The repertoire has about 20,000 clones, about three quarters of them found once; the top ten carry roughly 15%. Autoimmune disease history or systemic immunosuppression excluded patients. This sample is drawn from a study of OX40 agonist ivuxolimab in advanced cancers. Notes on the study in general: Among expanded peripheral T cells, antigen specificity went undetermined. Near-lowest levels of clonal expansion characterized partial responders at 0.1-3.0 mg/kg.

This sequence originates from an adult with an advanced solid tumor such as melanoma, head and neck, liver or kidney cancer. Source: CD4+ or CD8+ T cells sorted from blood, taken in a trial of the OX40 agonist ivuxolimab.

In DNA form, the CDR3 reads TGTGCCAGCAGCTTGCCCCCCTTCCCGGGTCAGAGTGCCGGGGAGCTGTTTTTT. It specifies CASSLPPFPGQSAGELFF. The chain joins TRBV5-6 to TRBJ2-2; D gene uncertain. Trimming pared 1 base from V and 6 bases from J, leaving 22 bases between. Germline V CDR1 and CDR2: SGHDT, YYEEEE. This CDR3 is 18 amino acids long.